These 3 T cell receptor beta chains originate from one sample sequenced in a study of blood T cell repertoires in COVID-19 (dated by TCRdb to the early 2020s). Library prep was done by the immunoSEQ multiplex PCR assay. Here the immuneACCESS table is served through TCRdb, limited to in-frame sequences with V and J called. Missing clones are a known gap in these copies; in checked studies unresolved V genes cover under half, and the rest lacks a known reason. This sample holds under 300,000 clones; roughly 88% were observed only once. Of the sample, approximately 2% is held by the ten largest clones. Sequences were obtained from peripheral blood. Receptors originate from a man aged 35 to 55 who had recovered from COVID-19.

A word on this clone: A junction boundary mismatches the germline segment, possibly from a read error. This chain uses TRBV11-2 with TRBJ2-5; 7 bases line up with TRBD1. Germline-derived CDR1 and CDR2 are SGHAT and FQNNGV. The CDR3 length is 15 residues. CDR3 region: CASSLWGQLQQTQYF. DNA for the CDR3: TGTGCCAGCAGCTTGTGGGGACAGCTCCAACAGACCCAGTACTTC.

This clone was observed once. The CDR3 loop is CASSLAQRDYNEQFF. As DNA, the CDR3 is TGCGCCAGCAGCTTGGCTCAGCGGGACTACAATGAGCAGTTCTTC. This rearrangement joins TRBV5-1 to TRBJ2-1, with TRBD2 matching over 7 bases. This CDR3 has 15 amino acids. The V segment lost 0 bases and the J segment 3 bases; nucleotides outside the gene matches: 3. Germline CDR1 and CDR2: SGHRS and YFSETQ.

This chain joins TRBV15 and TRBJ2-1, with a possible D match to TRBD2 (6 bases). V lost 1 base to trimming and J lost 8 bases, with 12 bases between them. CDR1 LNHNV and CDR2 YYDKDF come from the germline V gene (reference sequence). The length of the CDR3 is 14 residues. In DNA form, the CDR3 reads TGTGCCACCAGCAGAGTCGGAGGGCTGGATGAGCAGTTCTTC. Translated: CATSRVGGLDEQFF.